The present entry profiles one T cell receptor (beta chain) with its context. Its antigen is unidentified. Using immunoSEQ multiplex PCR, the repertoire was profiled, and TCRdb retains in-frame clones only, with some absent. The sample lists about 52,000 clones; 80% to 90% were seen once. CDR1 MGHRA and CDR2 YSYEKL come from the germline V gene. This CDR3 has 17 amino acids. V was trimmed by 0 bases and J by 3 bases, leaving 15 bases between them. This sample is part of a study of OX40 agonist ivuxolimab in advanced cancers. Findings and limits, study-wide: The mean number of expanded clones was higher in CD8+ T cells than in CD4+.

Blood was sampled at baseline, cycle 4 day 1, and cycle 7 day 1. The chain has TRBV4-1 and TRBJ1-5; D unclear. The TCR originated in an adult with an advanced solid tumor such as melanoma, head and neck, liver or kidney cancer. The source material was CD4+ or CD8+ T cells sorted from blood, sampled in a trial of the OX40 agonist ivuxolimab. Here the CDR3 DNA reads TGCGCCAGCAGCCAAGACCCAGAATCGGGGATCAATCAGCCCCAGCATTTT. Its translation: CASSQDPESGINQPQHF.